Detailed here is one T cell receptor beta chain. Its matching antigen is unknown. The source of the sample is a study of CXCR3-negative and CXCR3-positive naive CD8 T cells. Study outcomes and limitations: CXCR3-expressing naive cells carried TRB CDR3s more hydrophobic than those of CXCR3-negative naive cells.

Sorts performed in triplicate captured hundreds of thousands of cells each from every CD8+ T cell subset. The TRB cDNA libraries were prepared by 5' RACE with UMI labels. TCRdb re-called the 5' RACE reads; every CDR3 protein appears as one record, without DNA. The table lists some 150,000 distinct CDR3 sequences. Germline loops: CDR1 MDHEN, CDR2 SYDVKM. There are 15 residues in the CDR3. The sequence derives from a human donor in good health. Some clones in this sample may be carry-over from other donors' samples. The chain recombines TRBV28 with TRBJ2-7; TCRdb returns TRBD1, unconfirmable since there is no DNA. Input material: naive CXCR3+ CD8+ T cells from blood. Subset of the sample: CD45RO-CCR7+CD27+CD95- naive CD8+ T cells expressing CXCR3 (TNR3+). The CDR3: CASSPMTGGEDEQYF.